In its sample, the clone carrying this T cell receptor (beta chain) was seen many times. Its antigen is as yet unknown. This entry is derived from a study of regulatory T cells in long-lasting Graves disease. Looking at the study overall: Treatment with antithyroid drugs for over 5 years, together with positive TSH receptor antibodies, meant persistent Graves' disease. Study observations and caveats: Graves' patients with persistent disease showed TCR diversity lower than patients newly diagnosed.

HTBI primers from iRepertoire and Arm-PCR of CDR3 regions yielded the TCR beta libraries. From the multiplex PCR reads, TCRdb called clonotypes with MiXCR, one entry per CDR3 protein. The sample contains roughly 500,000 distinct CDR3 sequences, under 25% of which appear only once. Trimming removed 8 bases at V and 3 bases at J, with 17 bases between. This CDR3 region has 15 residues. CDR1 SGHTA and CDR2 FQGNSA come from the germline V gene. The time point here: persistent/refractory GD, antithyroid drugs over 5 years with positive TRAb. Isolated PBMC RNA provided the starting material for the TCR library. A blood draw put approximately 9 milliliters of peripheral blood into EDTA tubes.

The sequencing used peripheral blood mononuclear cells (PBMCs), collected when the disease was refractory, from a patient treated with antithyroid drugs. The rearrangement links TRBV7-2 to TRBJ1-5; D perhaps matches TRBD1 (5 bases). The source of this sequence is a female donor with Graves disease. DNA of the CDR3: TGTGCCAGCTCCCTGGGGCAGGGAAACAATCAGCCCCAGCATTTT. Translating it yields CASSLGQGNNQPQHF.